These 10 T cell receptor beta chains came from one sample sequenced in a study of T cell responses to AZD1222 COVID-19 vaccine. TCRdb's table, derived via immunoSEQ multiplex PCR, lists solely in-frame clones and lacks some. The sample consists of 90,000 or so clones, around 90% of them appearing once. Sequencing used peripheral blood, obtained on day 0 of AZD1222 vaccination. All receptors derive from an adult in good health.

The rearrangement links TRBV4-1 to TRBJ2-5; 9 bases map to TRBD1. After removal of 1 base from V and 1 base from J, the junction contained 7 bases not matched to a gene. CDR1 is MGHRA and CDR2 is YSYEKL in the germline V gene. This CDR3 spans 17 amino acids. CDR3 DNA sequence: TGCGCCAGCAGCCAAGTCGGGACAGGGTTCGTCCAAGAGACCCAGTACTTC. Translation gives CASSQVGTGFVQETQYF.

CDR3 sequence (DNA): TGTGCCAGCAGCGGGACAGTTGCAACTAATGAAAAACTGTTTTTT. As protein: CASSGTVATNEKLFF. The chain is built from TRBV2 and TRBJ1-4; 7 bases align to TRBD1. The junction had 4 bases not matched to a gene; V was cut back by 6 bases and J by 0 bases. The CDR3 covers 15 residues. From germline, CDR1 is SNHLY and CDR2 FYNNEI.

This clone appeared a single time. The CDR3 loop is CASSLARGTGLPGANVLTF. CDR3 nucleotide sequence: TGTGCCAGCAGCTTGGCCCGAGGGACCGGACTCCCTGGGGCCAACGTCCTGACTTTC. The gene calls are TRBV5-4 and TRBJ2-6; D could derive from TRBD1 or TRBD2 (5 bases each). Trimming left V 0 bases short and J 2 bases short, with 18 bases between. The CDR3 is 19 residues long. CDR1 is SGHNT and CDR2 is YYREEE in the germline V gene (reference sequence).

This rearrangement joins TRBV9 to TRBJ1-4; D gene ambiguous. Trimming removed 2 bases at V and 4 bases at J, with 6 bases between. CDR3 length equals 13 residues. Germline V gene data show CDR1 as SGDLS and CDR2 as YYNGEE. The CDR3 loop reads CASSVGDNEKLFF. As DNA, the CDR3 is TGTGCCAGCAGCGTCGGGGATAATGAAAAACTGTTTTTT.

V gene TRBV3-1 (or the pseudogene TRBV3-2) combines with J gene TRBJ2-1; D not resolved. CDR3 length: 15 residues. Trimming stripped 4 bases from V and 3 bases from J, with 13 bases between. Germline lookup yields CDR1 LGHDT and CDR2 YNNKEL (reference sequence). The CDR3: CASSLAGIDYNEQFF. Here the CDR3 DNA reads TGTGCCAGCAGCCTGGCTGGGATCGACTACAATGAGCAGTTCTTC.

The CDR3 DNA is TGTGCCAGCAGGTCTAGCGGGAAAGGGGACAATGAGCAGTTCTTC. It yields the protein CASRSSGKGDNEQFF. The chain joins TRBV6-5 to TRBJ2-1, with 9 bases lining up with TRBD2. V gave up 6 bases and J gave up 5 bases; unmatched junction bases: 8. The CDR3 runs 15 residues. Germline-derived CDR1 and CDR2 are MNHEY and SVGAGI.

The chain couples TRBV11-3 to TRBJ2-1, with D maybe TRBD1 (5 bases). The CDR3 sequence is 14 residues long. The V and J ends lost 5 bases and 5 bases respectively, with 13 bases between them. The germline V gene encodes CDR1 SGHNT and CDR2 YENEEA. CDR3 sequence: CASSQGNDDNEQFF. The CDR3 DNA sequence: TGTGCCAGCAGCCAGGGAAACGACGACAATGAGCAGTTCTTC.

This rearrangement joins TRBV7-9 to TRBJ1-1; a weak D match, TRBD1 (5 bases). Germline values: CDR1 SEHNR, CDR2 FQNEAQ (reference sequence). Between the trimmed V and J ends, which lost 4 bases and 2 bases, there was a span of 14 bases. The CDR3 consists of 15 residues. The CDR3 DNA reads as TGTGCCAGCAGCTCCAGGGAAAAGGCCAACACTGAAGCTTTCTTT. It codes for CASSSREKANTEAFF.

The chain links TRBV6-5 to TRBJ1-1; D gene uncertain. Germline V gene sequence: CDR1 MNHEY, CDR2 SVGAGI. The germline V and J ends were trimmed by 6 bases and 0 bases, with 11 bases remaining between them. This CDR3 is built from 14 residues. CDR3 sequence reads: CASRFGYMNTEAFF. The CDR3 DNA reads as TGTGCCAGCAGGTTTGGCTACATGAACACTGAAGCTTTCTTT.

The CDR3 reads CASSLDAGRPYRSSYEQYF. CDR3 DNA sequence: TGCGCCAGCAGCTTGGACGCAGGTCGTCCTTACAGGAGCTCCTACGAGCAGTACTTC. The genes are TRBV5-1 and TRBJ2-7, with a tentative D call TRBD1 (5 bases). Germline V gene sequence: CDR1 SGHRS, CDR2 YFSETQ. The V end lost 0 bases, the J end lost 0 bases, and 22 bases lay between the germline ends. The CDR3 sequence is 19 residues long.